This TCR beta chain was identified in a study of T cell responses to AZD1222 COVID-19 vaccine. Only in-frame clones appear in the TCRdb table, and some are missing; sequencing was by immunoSEQ multiplex PCR. Of under 200,000 clones listed, around 92% are singletons. This clone has a single count. Antigen: not known. Study-level results: Rises in breadth and depth of Spike-specific TCRs came after two AZD1222 doses. Donors were chiefly white British, with a greater number of females, and clonal diversity was perhaps underestimated.

Germline V gene data show CDR1 as SGHTA and CDR2 as FQGNSA. The ends were cut back, 1 base at V and 2 bases at J, with 14 bases in the middle. This CDR3 has 16 residues. The source is an adult who received the AZD1222 COVID-19 vaccine. This chain links TRBV7-2 with TRBJ1-2; the D is unclear. Sequences were derived from peripheral blood, sampled 28 days after the second AZD1222 dose. The CDR3: CASSLGMAPPNYGYTF. The DNA for the CDR3 is TGTGCCAGCAGCTTAGGTATGGCTCCGCCCAACTATGGCTACACCTTC.